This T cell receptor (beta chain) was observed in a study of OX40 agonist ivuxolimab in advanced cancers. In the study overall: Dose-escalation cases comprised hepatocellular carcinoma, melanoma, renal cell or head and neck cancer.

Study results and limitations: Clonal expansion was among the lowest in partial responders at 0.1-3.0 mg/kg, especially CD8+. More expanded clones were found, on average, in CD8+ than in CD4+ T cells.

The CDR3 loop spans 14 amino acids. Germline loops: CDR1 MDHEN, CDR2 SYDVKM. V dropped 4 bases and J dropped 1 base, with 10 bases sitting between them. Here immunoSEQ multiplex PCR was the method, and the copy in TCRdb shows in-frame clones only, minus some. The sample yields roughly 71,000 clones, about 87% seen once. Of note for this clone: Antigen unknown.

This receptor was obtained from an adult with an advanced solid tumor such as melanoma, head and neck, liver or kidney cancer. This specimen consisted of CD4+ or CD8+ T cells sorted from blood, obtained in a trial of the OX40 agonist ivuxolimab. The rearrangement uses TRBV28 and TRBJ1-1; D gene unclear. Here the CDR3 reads CASSSPRGNTEAFF. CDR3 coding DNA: TGTGCCAGCAGTTCACCCCGTGGGAACACTGAAGCTTTCTTT.